This TCR beta chain was captured by sequencing in a study of T-cell reconstitution after alpha-beta-depleted transplantation in children. Study-wide results and caveats: Several hundred graft clones that had expanded were reportedly the source of alpha-beta T cells about two months after transplant. After transplant, high TCRbeta diversity at day 60 in some patients arose from surviving recipient T cells and thymic progenitors. Newly produced T cells mostly provided counts and TCRbeta diversity after one year, as hyperexpanded clones declined.

The CDR3 loop spans 15 amino acids. The germline V gene has CDR1 MGHDK and CDR2 SYGVNS. Trimming removed 1 base from V and 0 bases from J, with 10 bases in between. Turning to this clonotype: Its antigen is unknown.

Unique molecular identifiers were incorporated when the TCRbeta library was constructed. TCRdb analysed the PCR reads with MiXCR anew, one entry per CDR3 protein. The sample has about 76,000 distinct CDR3 sequences, 13% to 15% seen once. The genes are TRBV25-1 and TRBJ2-7; possible D gene TRBD1, 5 bases. The source was PBMCs, mostly from graft donor cells, collected 180 days after TCRalphabeta/CD19-depleted stem cell transplant. The sequence derives from a male patient aged 2-15 years who had a stem cell transplant for acute lymphoblastic leukemia, so the T cells may come from the graft donor. The CDR3 DNA sequence: TGTGCCAGCAGTGAATGGGGCAGGGCCTCCTACGAGCAGTACTTC. It codes for CASSEWGRASYEQYF.